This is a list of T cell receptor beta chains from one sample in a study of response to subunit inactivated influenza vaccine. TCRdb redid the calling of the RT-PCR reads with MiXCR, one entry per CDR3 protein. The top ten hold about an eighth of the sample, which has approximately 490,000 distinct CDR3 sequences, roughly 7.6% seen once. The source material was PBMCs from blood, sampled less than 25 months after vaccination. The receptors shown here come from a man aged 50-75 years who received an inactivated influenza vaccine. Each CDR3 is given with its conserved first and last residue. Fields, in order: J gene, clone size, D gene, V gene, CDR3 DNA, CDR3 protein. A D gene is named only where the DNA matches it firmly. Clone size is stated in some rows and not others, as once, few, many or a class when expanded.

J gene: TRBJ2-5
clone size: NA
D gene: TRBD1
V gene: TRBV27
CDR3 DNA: TGTGCCAGCAGTTCCGGGACAGGGCCAGAGACCCAGTACTTC
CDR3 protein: CASSSGTGPETQYF

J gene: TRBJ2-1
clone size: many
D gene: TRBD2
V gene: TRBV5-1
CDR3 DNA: TGCGCCAGCAGCTCTACTAGCGGATACTACAATGAGCAGTTCTTC
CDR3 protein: CASSSTSGYYNEQFF

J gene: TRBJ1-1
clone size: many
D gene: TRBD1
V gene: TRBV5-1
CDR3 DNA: TGCGCCAGCAGCCCGGAGGGGGCTGCTGAAGCTTTCTTT
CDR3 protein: CASSPEGAAEAFF

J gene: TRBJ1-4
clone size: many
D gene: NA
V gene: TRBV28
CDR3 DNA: TGTGCCAGCAGTTTGCGGGGGCAGGGTGAAAAACTGTTTTTT
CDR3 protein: CASSLRGQGEKLFF

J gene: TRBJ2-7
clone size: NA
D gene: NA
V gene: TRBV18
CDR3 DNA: TGTGCCAGCTCACCTAGCGCTCCCTACGAGCAGTACTTC
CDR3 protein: CASSPSAPYEQYF

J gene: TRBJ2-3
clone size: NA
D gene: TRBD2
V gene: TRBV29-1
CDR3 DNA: TGCAGCGTCCGGCGGGAGTTCACCCCAGATACGCAGTATTTT
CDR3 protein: CSVRREFTPDTQYF

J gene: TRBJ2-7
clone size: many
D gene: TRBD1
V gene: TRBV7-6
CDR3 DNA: TGTGCCAGCAGCTTACTAGGGACAGGGCCCGAGCAGTACTTC
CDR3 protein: CASSLLGTGPEQYF

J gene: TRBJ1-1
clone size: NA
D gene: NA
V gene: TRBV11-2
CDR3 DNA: TGTGCCAGCAGCTTAGGGAGGCAGATGAACACTGAAGCTTTCTTT
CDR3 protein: CASSLGRQMNTEAFF

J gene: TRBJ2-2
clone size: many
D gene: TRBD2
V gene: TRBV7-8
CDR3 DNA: TGTGCCAGCAGCACGCACGGACTAGCGGGAGGGCGGGACACCGGGGAGCTGTTTTTT
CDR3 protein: CASSTHGLAGGRDTGELFF

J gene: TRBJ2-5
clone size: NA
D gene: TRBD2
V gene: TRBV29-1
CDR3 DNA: TGCAGCGTTGAAAAGGGCGGGAGCAAGACCCAGTACTTC
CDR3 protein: CSVEKGGSKTQYF

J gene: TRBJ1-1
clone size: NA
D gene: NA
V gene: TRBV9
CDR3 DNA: TGTGCCAGCAGCGTAGATGTCCTGAACACTGAAGCTTTCTTT
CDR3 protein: CASSVDVLNTEAFF

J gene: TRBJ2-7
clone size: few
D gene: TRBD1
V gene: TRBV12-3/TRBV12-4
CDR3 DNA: TGTGCCAGCAGTTCCCGGCCCGGGACAGGGGGCAGGTACGAGCAGTACTTC
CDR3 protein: CASSSRPGTGGRYEQYF

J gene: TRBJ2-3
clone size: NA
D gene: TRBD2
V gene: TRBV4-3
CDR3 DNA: TGCGCCAGCAGCCAAGGGTCTAGCGGGAGGGATACGCAGTATTTT
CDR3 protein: CASSQGSSGRDTQYF

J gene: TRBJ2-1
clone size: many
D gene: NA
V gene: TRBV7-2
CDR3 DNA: TGTGCCAGCAGCCTAGAGGCGGGTGAGCAGTTCTTC
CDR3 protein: CASSLEAGEQFF

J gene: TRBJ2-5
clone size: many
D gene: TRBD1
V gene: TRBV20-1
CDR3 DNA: TGCAGTGCCCCCCGGACAGGAACAGAGACCCAGTACTTC
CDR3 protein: CSAPRTGTETQYF

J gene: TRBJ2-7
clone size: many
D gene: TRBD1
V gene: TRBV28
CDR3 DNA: TGTGCCAGCAGTTCGGGACAGAGCGCCGAGCAGTACTTC
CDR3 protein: CASSSGQSAEQYF

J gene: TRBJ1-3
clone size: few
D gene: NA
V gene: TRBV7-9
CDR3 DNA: TGTGCCAGCAGCGTACAGGGTCGGCGAAACACCATATATTTT
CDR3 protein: CASSVQGRRNTIYF

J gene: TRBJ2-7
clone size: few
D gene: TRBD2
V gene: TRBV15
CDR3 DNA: TGTGCCACCAGCAGAGAAACTAGCGGTTACTACGAGCAGTACTTC
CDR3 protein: CATSRETSGYYEQYF

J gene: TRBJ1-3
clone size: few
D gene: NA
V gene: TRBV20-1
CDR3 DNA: TGCAGTGCTAGCCTCCCTCATGGGGAAAGCCGAAACACCATATATTTT
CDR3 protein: CSASLPHGESRNTIYF

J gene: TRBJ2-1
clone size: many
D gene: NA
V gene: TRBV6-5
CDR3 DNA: TGTGCCAGCAGTTACGTGGGTTCCTACAATGAGCAGTTCTTC
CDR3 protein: CASSYVGSYNEQFF

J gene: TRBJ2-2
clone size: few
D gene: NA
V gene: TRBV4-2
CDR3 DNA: TGTGCCAGCAGCCAGCGCCCCGGGGAGCTGTTTTTT
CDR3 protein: CASSQRPGELFF

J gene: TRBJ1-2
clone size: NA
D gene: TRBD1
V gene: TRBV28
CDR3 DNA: TGTGCCAGCAGTTTTGAGGGGACAGGGGGCAACTATGGCTACACCTTC
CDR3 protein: CASSFEGTGGNYGYTF

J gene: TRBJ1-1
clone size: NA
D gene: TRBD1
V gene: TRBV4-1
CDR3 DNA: TGCGCCAGCAGCCCTAGGACAGGGAGACTCATGAACACTGAAGCTTTCTTT
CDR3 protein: CASSPRTGRLMNTEAFF

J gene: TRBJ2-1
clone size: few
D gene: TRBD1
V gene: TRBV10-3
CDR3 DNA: TGTGCCACCGGCACAGGGGGCGGTTACAATGAGCAGTTCTTC
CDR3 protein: CATGTGGGYNEQFF

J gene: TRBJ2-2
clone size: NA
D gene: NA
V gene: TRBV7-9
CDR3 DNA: TGTGCCAGCAGCTTAGTAGCTCCTAGCCAGAACACCGGGGAGCTGTTTTTT
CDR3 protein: CASSLVAPSQNTGELFF

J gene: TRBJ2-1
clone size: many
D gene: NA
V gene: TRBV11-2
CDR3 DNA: TGTGCCAGCAGCTTAGGTCCCGGGGGCCGGGGCAATGAGCAGTTCTTC
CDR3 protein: CASSLGPGGRGNEQFF

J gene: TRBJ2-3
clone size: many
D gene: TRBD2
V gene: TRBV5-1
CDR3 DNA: TGCGCCAGCAGCTTGGCCCCGGGACTAGATACAGATACGCAGTATTTT
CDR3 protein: CASSLAPGLDTDTQYF

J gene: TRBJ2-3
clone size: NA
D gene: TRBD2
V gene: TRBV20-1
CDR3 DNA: TGCAGTGCTAGCGGATCGGCGGGAGAGACAGATACGCAGTATTTT
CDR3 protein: CSASGSAGETDTQYF

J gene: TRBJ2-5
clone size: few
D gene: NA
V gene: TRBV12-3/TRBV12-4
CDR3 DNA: TGTGCCAGCAGCACCCCGGGCTCCCAATTGGAGACCCAGTACTTC
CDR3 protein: CASSTPGSQLETQYF

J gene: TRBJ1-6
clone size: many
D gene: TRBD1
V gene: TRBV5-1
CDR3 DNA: TGCGCCAGCAGCTCCGGACAGGAGCTTAATTCACCCCTCCACTTT
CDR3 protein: CASSSGQELNSPLHF

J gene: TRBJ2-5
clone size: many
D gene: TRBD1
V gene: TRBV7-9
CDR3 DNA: TGTGCCAGCAGCTTAGGGGACAGGGCCCAAGAGACCCAGTACTTC
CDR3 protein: CASSLGDRAQETQYF

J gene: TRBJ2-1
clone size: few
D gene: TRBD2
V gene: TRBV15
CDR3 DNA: TGTGCCACCAGCATTCTAGCGGGGGACAATGAGCAGTTCTTC
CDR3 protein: CATSILAGDNEQFF

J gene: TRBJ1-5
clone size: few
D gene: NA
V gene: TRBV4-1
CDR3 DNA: TGCGCCAGCAGCCAAATCGAGGTGTGGGATAGCAATCAGCCCCAGCATTTT
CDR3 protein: CASSQIEVWDSNQPQHF

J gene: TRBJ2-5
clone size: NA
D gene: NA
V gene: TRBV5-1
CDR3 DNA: TGCGCCAGCAGCCTACATAAACAAGAGACCCAGTACTTC
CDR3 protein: CASSLHKQETQYF

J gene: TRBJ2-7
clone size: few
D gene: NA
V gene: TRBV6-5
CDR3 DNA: TGTGCCAGCAGCCTACTCTCGGGCGAGGGACGGTCGGCCTACGAGCAGTACTTC
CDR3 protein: CASSLLSGEGRSAYEQYF

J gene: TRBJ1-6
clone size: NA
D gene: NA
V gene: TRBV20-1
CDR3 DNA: TGCAGTGCTAGGGCTAGGGGATCACCCCTCCACTTT
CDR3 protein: CSARARGSPLHF

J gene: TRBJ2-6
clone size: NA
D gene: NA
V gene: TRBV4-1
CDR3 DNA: TGCGCCAGCAGCCATACAGGGTTTGGGGCCAACGTCCTGACTTTC
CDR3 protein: CASSHTGFGANVLTF

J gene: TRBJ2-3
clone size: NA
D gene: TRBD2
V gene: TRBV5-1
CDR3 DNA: TGCGCCAGCGCAAATGGGGACTATGCAGATACGCAGTATTTT
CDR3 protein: CASANGDYADTQYF

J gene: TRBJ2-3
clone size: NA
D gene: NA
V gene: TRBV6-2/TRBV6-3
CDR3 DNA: TGTGCCAGCAGGCCTGGGACCGACACAGATACGCAGTATTTT
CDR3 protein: CASRPGTDTDTQYF